These 21 T cell receptor beta chains were all obtained from the same sample, sequenced in a study of blood T cell repertoires in COVID-19. The protocol was immunoSEQ multiplex PCR, while the TCRdb copy is restricted to in-frame clones and leaves out a portion. Counted here are approximately 210,000 clones, around 90% occurring once; the ten biggest clones make up roughly 1.2%. Sequenced sample: peripheral blood. Receptors originate from a man aged 25-45 years with acute or convalescent COVID-19.

The rearrangement joins TRBV5-1 to TRBJ1-1; D is ambiguous. The CDR3 covers 14 residues. CDR1 and CDR2 (germline): SGHRS, YFSETQ. V gave up 2 bases and J gave up 1 base, with 9 bases separating them. CDR3 protein: CASSLPARNTEAFF. CDR3 in DNA: TGCGCCAGCAGCTTACCCGCCAGGAACACTGAAGCTTTCTTT.

V and J are TRBV11-3 and TRBJ1-1; D gene uncertain. Germline V lookup: CDR1 SGHNT, CDR2 YENEEA. This CDR3 is built from 13 residues. Trimming removed 2 bases at V and 4 bases at J, with 8 bases between. The CDR3 reads CASSLQQTTEAFF. Written as DNA, the CDR3 is TGTGCCAGCAGCTTACAACAGACCACTGAAGCTTTCTTT.

As DNA, the CDR3 is TGTGCCAGCAGCCAAGGTCAACTAGCGGACACAGATACGCAGTATTTT. Protein sequence: CASSQGQLADTDTQYF. V usage is TRBV3-1 (or the pseudogene TRBV3-2) and J usage is TRBJ2-3, with 8 bases identical to TRBD2. Germline V gives CDR1 LGHDT, CDR2 YNNKEL (reference sequence). The CDR3 contains 16 residues. Trimming cost V 1 base and J 2 bases; bases outside gene matches: 5.

V and J are TRBV7-9 and TRBJ2-2, with 8 positions matching TRBD2. This CDR3 is 15 amino acids long. Germline V CDR1 and CDR2: SEHNR, FQNEAQ (reference sequence). Trimming at V came to 5 bases and at J to 0 bases, leaving 2 bases not matched to a gene. In DNA, the CDR3 is TGTGCCAGCAGCCTGGGACTAGCGAACACCGGGGAGCTGTTTTTT. Translated, it gives CASSLGLANTGELFF.

The chain joins TRBV28 to TRBJ1-2; 8 nucleotides match TRBD1. From germline, CDR1 is MDHEN and CDR2 SYDVKM. The CDR3 has 13 residues. After removal of 5 bases from V and 5 bases from J, the junction contained 4 bases not matched to a gene. CDR3 sequence: CASSPGQVYGYTF. CDR3 bases: TGTGCCAGCAGTCCGGGACAGGTATATGGCTACACCTTC.

The V call is TRBV3-1 (or the pseudogene TRBV3-2), the J call TRBJ2-5; the match to TRBD1 covers 8 bases. The CDR3 is 12 amino acids. J gave up 12 bases and V 6 bases, and 9 bases lay outside the gene matches. The germline CDR1 and CDR2 sequences are LGHDT and YNNKEL (reference sequence). CDR3 nucleotides: TGTGCCAGCAGACAACAGGGGGGAAGGAAGTACTTC. Translating it yields CASRQQGGRKYF.

The V and J genes are TRBV27 and TRBJ1-1; D gene unclear. The length of the CDR3 is 14 residues. Trimming cost V 2 bases and J 5 bases, with 12 bases left between them. Looked up from germline, CDR1 is MNHEY and CDR2 is SMNVEV (reference sequence). The CDR3 DNA is TGTGCCAGCAGTTTAGCGGGCTACAGTACTGAAGCTTTCTTT. This translates into CASSLAGYSTEAFF.

V and J are TRBV10-2 and TRBJ2-2; 10 bases fit TRBD2. With V trimmed by 10 bases and J by 0 bases, 11 bases remained unmatched. The CDR3 runs 17 residues. Germline CDR1 reads WSHSY; CDR2 reads SAAADI. Here the CDR3 reads CATETSGALTNTGELFF. Here the CDR3 DNA reads TGCGCCACGGAAACTAGCGGGGCCTTGACGAACACCGGGGAGCTGTTTTTT.

The chain has TRBV28 and TRBJ1-2, with D possibly matching TRBD1 (5 bases). Deletions cut 4 bases from V and 2 bases from J, with 20 bases between. Germline CDR1 reads MDHEN; CDR2 reads SYDVKM. CDR3 length: 17 residues. CDR3 residues: CASSSLVGASANYGYTF. The CDR3, as DNA: TGTGCCAGCAGTTCCCTCGTTGGGGCATCAGCAAACTATGGCTACACCTTC.

This chain uses TRBV3-1 (or the pseudogene TRBV3-2) with TRBJ2-1, with TRBD2 matching 7 bases. The germline V gene has CDR1 LGHDT and CDR2 YNNKEL (reference sequence). V gave up 3 bases and J gave up 6 bases; unmatched junction bases: 8. This CDR3 comprises 15 residues. The CDR3 region has the DNA TGTGCCAGCAGCCATCGGTTCGGGGGGAGCAATGAGCAGTTCTTC. Its translation: CASSHRFGGSNEQFF.

This clone was detected once. Other DNA sequences of this sample code for an identical CDR3. The chain has TRBV18 and TRBJ2-5; unclear D gene. Trimming took 3 bases from V and 1 from J, leaving 6 bases between them. The CDR3 contains 13 residues. CDR1 and CDR2 from the germline V gene are KGHSH and LQKENI. Here the CDR3 reads CASSPGLQETQYF. In DNA, the CDR3 is TGTGCCAGCTCACCCGGTCTCCAAGAGACCCAGTACTTC.

The V and J genes are TRBV7-2 and TRBJ2-7; D remains ambiguous. V was trimmed by 1 base and J by 2 bases, leaving 9 bases between them. The CDR3 contains 14 residues. Germline-derived CDR1 and CDR2 are SGHTA and FQGNSA. The CDR3 DNA is TGTGCCAGCAGCTTAGGGTGGAGTCCCTACGAGCAGTACTTC. This translates into CASSLGWSPYEQYF.

The rearrangement uses TRBV5-5 and TRBJ2-6; a possible D gene is TRBD2 (6 bases). CDR1 SGHKS and CDR2 YYEKEE come from the germline V gene (reference sequence). This CDR3 contains 16 residues. With 4 bases removed from V and 4 bases from J, the gap between germline ends came to 15 bases. CDR3 sequence reads: CASSRGGVRGANVLTF. The CDR3 bases are TGTGCCAGCAGCAGAGGAGGGGTGAGAGGGGCCAACGTCCTGACTTTC.

This clone occurred many times. Other DNA sequences within the sample encode an identical CDR3. The CDR3 DNA follows: TGTGCCAGCAGCCTAGATATGAACACTGAAGCTTTCTTT. This sequence encodes CASSLDMNTEAFF. The rearrangement joins TRBV7-9 to TRBJ1-1, with D unresolved. The CDR3 is 13 amino acids. Trimming stripped 5 bases from V and 0 bases from J, with 7 bases between. Germline values: CDR1 SEHNR, CDR2 FQNEAQ (reference sequence).

The V call is TRBV18, the J call TRBJ1-2; 7 bases align to TRBD1. From germline, CDR1 is KGHSH and CDR2 LQKENI. V was clipped by 5 bases and J by 2 bases; unmatched bases: 8. This CDR3 comprises 15 residues. For the CDR3, the DNA is TGTGCCAGCTCATGGACAGGCCAACAAAACTATGGCTACACCTTC. It yields the protein CASSWTGQQNYGYTF.

This chain uses TRBV29-1 with TRBJ2-3; tentatively, D is TRBD1 (6 bases). CDR1 is SQVTM, CDR2 ANQGSEA, per germline. Trimming took off 5 bases at V and 2 bases at J, with 14 bases between the two ends. This CDR3 is 14 amino acids long. CDR3 protein: CSVLPGQNTDTQYF. In DNA, the CDR3 is TGCAGCGTTCTTCCGGGACAAAACACAGATACGCAGTATTTT.

This chain connects TRBV29-1 to TRBJ1-2, with 9 bases matching TRBD1. The J segment lost 3 bases and the V segment lost 6 bases, leaving 5 bases of the junction unmatched. The CDR3 has 13 residues. Germline lookup yields CDR1 SQVTM and CDR2 ANQGSEA. DNA of the CDR3: TGCAGCGTCGGACAGGGGCCATACTATGGCTACACCTTC. It yields the protein CSVGQGPYYGYTF.

The J gene is TRBJ2-3, the V gene TRBV9; 9 nucleotides line up with TRBD2. Germline V gene sequence: CDR1 SGDLS, CDR2 YYNGEE. The CDR3 runs to 13 residues. After removal of 7 bases from V and 3 bases from J, the junction contained 3 bases not matched to a gene. The CDR3 loop is CASGTSQTDTQYF. The CDR3 region has the DNA TGTGCCAGCGGGACTAGCCAGACAGATACGCAGTATTTT.

This rearrangement joins TRBV10-2 to TRBJ2-5; D gene uncertain. V was trimmed by 2 bases and J by 4 bases, leaving 8 bases between them. This CDR3 contains 13 residues. Looked up from germline, CDR1 is WSHSY and CDR2 is SAAADI. The CDR3 sequence is CASSERRRETQYF. CDR3 sequence (DNA): TGCGCCAGCAGTGAGAGGAGACGAGAGACCCAGTACTTC.

The chain carries TRBV3-1 (or the pseudogene TRBV3-2) and TRBJ2-7; perhaps TRBD1 as D (5 bases). From germline, CDR1 is LGHDT and CDR2 YNNKEL (reference sequence). This CDR3 spans 15 amino acids. Trimming stripped 3 bases from V and 2 bases from J, with 14 bases between. The CDR3 is CASSQGRARAYEQYF. CDR3 bases: TGTGCCAGCAGCCAGGGCAGGGCCAGGGCCTACGAGCAGTACTTC.

The chain links TRBV27 to TRBJ2-2; D might be TRBD1 (6 bases). This CDR3 is 15 amino acids long. The ends were cut back, 4 bases at V and 1 base at J, with 10 bases in the middle. Germline CDR1 is MNHEY and CDR2 is SMNVEV (reference sequence). This chain's CDR3 is CASSYDRRNTGELFF. DNA of the CDR3: TGTGCCAGCAGTTATGACAGGAGGAACACCGGGGAGCTGTTTTTT.